This TCR beta chain was recorded in a study of shared clonotypes between healthy human individuals. Germline V gene data show CDR1 as MNHNS and CDR2 as SASEGT. Trimming removed 2 bases at V and 3 bases at J, with 8 bases between. CDR3 length: 14 amino acids. In the authors' workflow: Without quality scores, immunoSEQ junctional reads could not be filtered like full-length reads. TCRdb's table, derived via immunoSEQ multiplex PCR, lists solely in-frame clones and lacks some. That table gives V, J and clone size, and the DNA gave D and trimming. This table has 2.3 million or so clones, more than 85% appearing once.

The V gene is TRBV6-1, the J gene TRBJ2-4, with D tentatively TRBD1 (5 bases). Sequenced sample: naive CD4+ T cells from PBMCs. Subset given: CD45RA+ positively selected. This receptor was identified in a man between 18 and 35 years old in good health. Some clones in this sample may be carry-over from other donors' samples. This chain's CDR3 is CASSEQGGKNIQYF. Here the CDR3 DNA reads TGTGCCAGCAGTGAACAGGGTGGCAAAAACATTCAGTACTTC.